This T cell receptor beta chain was sequenced during a study of shared clonotypes between healthy human individuals. Clones were sequenced by immunoSEQ multiplex PCR, and TCRdb holds only the in-frame ones, with some missing. The sample has 2 million to 2.5 million clones; about 94% are singletons. This sequence originates from a man aged 18 to 30 in good health. The sequenced material came from naive CD4+ T cells sorted from blood. The subset is: CD45RA+ positively selected.

CDR3 nucleotides: TGTGCCAGCAGCCCCGGGGGGGAGGGGGGCAATCAGCCCCAGCATTTT. It translates to CASSPGGEGGNQPQHF. The genes are TRBV9 and TRBJ1-5; tentative D call: TRBD1 (6 bases). Germline values: CDR1 SGDLS, CDR2 YYNGEE. Trimming pared 4 bases from V and 2 bases from J, leaving 16 bases between. The CDR3 has 16 residues. Full variable domain (outside the CDR3, taken from reference TRBV9 and TRBJ1-5): DSGVTQTPKHLITATGQRVTLRCSPRSGDLSVYWYQQSLDQGLQFLIQYYNGEERAKGNILERFSAQQFPDLHSELNLSSLELGDSALYFCASSPGGEGGNQPQHFGDGTRLSIL.